This TCR beta chain was recorded in a study of Ad26.COV2.S vaccination and SARS-CoV-2 variants. As for the study in general: Intramuscular Ad26.COV2.S at 5x10^10 or 1x10^11 viral particles. Study-wide points: The analyses of TCR breadth and depth may have understated the size of total T cell responses. Non-spike TCR breadth showed similarity between vaccine and placebo recipients.

Trimming at V came to 3 bases and at J to 4 bases, leaving 8 bases not matched to a gene. This CDR3 has 16 residues. Germline V gene sequence: CDR1 SEHNR, CDR2 FQNEAQ (reference sequence). Of note for this clone: The target antigen is unknown.

Clones were sequenced by immunoSEQ multiplex PCR, and TCRdb holds only the in-frame ones, with some missing. The repertoire consists of 350,000 to 500,000 clones, with roughly 88% occurring once and the leading ten covering around 3.6%. Noted treatment: 15 to 20 received Ad26.COV2.S at low or high dose, single or two shots; roughly five received placebo; per-sample allocation not given. Sample collection was performed on day 63 after the first vaccine or placebo injection. This sequence originates from a person between 18 and 65 years old who received the Ad26.COV2.S COVID-19 vaccine or a placebo. The sequencing here drew on peripheral blood, taken in a trial of Ad26.COV2.S vaccine versus placebo. The chain recombines TRBV7-9 with TRBJ2-1; TRBD2 matches at 8 bases. In DNA form, the CDR3 reads TGTGCCAGCAGCTTTCCCGAGCGGGGGATTTACAATGAGCAGTTCTTC. It codes for CASSFPERGIYNEQFF.